This TCR beta chain came from a study of blood T cells in healthy people across ages. Study-wide results and caveats: The unknown donor CMV status may have confounded expanded clonotype changes. Diversity of TCR beta per million T cells declined in a roughly linear way with age.

Then a second PCR, running roughly 7 to 12 cycles, was carried out with a sample-barcoded 5' primer and a J-beta primer mix. One entry per CDR3 protein results from TCRdb running MiXCR on the 5' RACE reads. Of approximately 800,000 distinct CDR3 sequences listed, less than 70% were seen once; the top ten hold roughly 37%. V lost 1 base and J lost 8, with 15 bases in between. There are 14 residues in the CDR3. Germline V CDR1 and CDR2: SGHRS, YFSETQ. A word on this clonotype: Antigen specificity is unknown.

The rearrangement uses TRBV5-1 and TRBJ1-2; unclear D gene. The sample consisted of blood. The TCR was taken from an older man in good health. CDR3 in amino acids: CASSLTASSRGYTF. The CDR3 DNA reads as TGCGCCAGCAGCTTGACAGCGAGTTCGAGGGGCTACACCTTC.